The clone carrying this T cell receptor beta chain was picked up many times. Its antigen is still unknown. The germline CDR1 and CDR2 sequences are MNHEY and SVGAGI. CDR3 length: 15 amino acids. V lost 2 bases and J 5 bases, leaving 13 bases between the germline ends. The data were taken from a study of T cells after yellow fever vaccination. Study-wide context: In the case of low-cell-number fractions, SMART-Seq v4 Ultra Low Input was used for preparation. Study results and limitations: The secondary response was weaker but peaked faster, day 5 versus 15. At less than 97% for CD4 and 88% for CD8, most primary-vaccination clones showed up again after the booster. Abundant bulk-population clonotypes could contaminate the FACS-sorted repertoires.

In TCRdb, the 5' RACE reads were re-called with MiXCR into one record per CDR3 protein. The data show some 240,000 distinct CDR3 sequences, roughly 3.7% seen once. The source of this sequence is a man aged 18 to 35 who received the YFV17D yellow fever vaccine. The rearrangement links TRBV6-5 to TRBJ2-1; D ambiguous. The sequenced sample was PBMCs, obtained 15 days after the yellow fever booster vaccination. The CDR3 sequence is CASSYLFNSDNEQFF. DNA for the CDR3: TGTGCCAGCAGTTACCTATTTAACTCAGACAATGAGCAGTTCTTC.